The rows below give T cell receptor beta chains drawn from one sample of a study of T cell repertoires in cytomegalovirus infection. TCRdb itself ran the reads through MiXCR, one entry per CDR3 protein. The sample has a few hundred thousand distinct CDR3 sequences; 15% to 20% are singletons. The sequencing input was PBMCs. These receptors were collected from a human donor in good health (CMV status not recorded). Some clones in this sample may be carry-over from other donors' samples. Each CDR3 is given with its conserved first and last residue. The order of the fields is clone size, D gene, J gene, V gene, CDR3 DNA, CDR3 protein. The D gene is left open where the match is weak. Clone size is stated in some rows and not others, as once, few, many or a class when expanded.

- TRBD1 TRBJ2-5 TRBV5-4 TGTGCCAGCAGCTGGGGGAGACAGGGGGCTCAAGAGACCCAGTACTTC CASSWGRQGAQETQYF
many TRBD2 TRBJ2-2 TRBV6-6 TGTGCCAGCAGGCCTCCTAATCGGGGGGGGATCACCGGGGAGCTGTTTTTT CASRPPNRGGITGELFF
few - TRBJ2-3 TRBV7-9 TGTGCCAGCAGCCCCGAGCCCCGGACGGACACAGATACGCAGTATTTT CASSPEPRTDTDTQYF
few TRBD2 TRBJ2-1 TRBV11-3 TGTGCCAGCAGCTCCGGGACTAGCGGGACCTACAATGAGCAGTTCTTC CASSSGTSGTYNEQFF
- TRBD1 TRBJ1-6 TRBV6-5 TGTGCCAGCGGACCGGGACAGGCTCCCATATCCCTCCACTTT CASGPGQAPISLHF
- TRBD2 TRBJ2-2 TRBV11-1 TGTGCCAGCAGCACGGAGCGGGGGGTGAACACCGGGGAGCTGTTTTTT CASSTERGVNTGELFF
many - TRBJ2-1 TRBV12-3/TRBV12-4 TGTGCCAGCAGTTTAGGGGGGGCATACAATGAGCAGTTCTTC CASSLGGAYNEQFF
many - TRBJ2-1 TRBV7-9 TGTGCCAGCAGCTTAGGAGTGGACACGAGCTCCTACAATGAGCAGTTCTTC CASSLGVDTSSYNEQFF
few - TRBJ1-5 TRBV28 TGTGCCAGCAGCGGGGGAGGAGAATATAGCAATCAGCCCCAGCATTTT CASSGGGEYSNQPQHF
many - TRBJ1-1 TRBV7-2 TGTGCCAGCAGCTCAGGGGTGACCGGCTGGAACACTGAAGCTTTCTTT CASSSGVTGWNTEAFF
- - TRBJ2-7 TRBV4-1 TGTGCCAGCAGCCCTGGTGCAGGGAGGAACTACGAGCAGTACTTC CASSPGAGRNYEQYF
few - TRBJ1-1 TRBV7-2 TGTGCCAGCAGTTCTCCAGGGAGGACTGAAGCTTTCTTT CASSSPGRTEAFF
many TRBD1 TRBJ2-5 TRBV7-8 TGTGCCAGCAGCCCGAACAGGGGGAGAGAGACCCAGTACTTC CASSPNRGRETQYF
- - TRBJ2-3 TRBV11-2 TGTGCCAGCAGCTTATTCGTAACCGGCGATACGCAGTATTTT CASSLFVTGDTQYF
- TRBD1 TRBJ1-1 TRBV28 TGTGCCAGCAGTGCTATGGGAATCCAAGACAGGGGGCGCAGGACTGAAGCTTTCTTT CASSAMGIQDRGRRTEAFF
- TRBD1 TRBJ1-1 TRBV19 TGTGCCAGTAGTCTTCAGGGGGTCGGTGAAGCTTTCTTT CASSLQGVGEAFF
- - TRBJ1-2 TRBV6-1 TGTGCCAGCAGTGAAGGGCATCTGGGCTTATATGGCTACACCTTC CASSEGHLGLYGYTF
- - TRBJ2-3 TRBV5-1 TGCGCCAGCGGCATGACAGATACGCAGTATTTT CASGMTDTQYF
many TRBD2 TRBJ2-1 TRBV28 TGTGCCAGCAGGGTGACTAGCGGGGGCGCCTACAATGAGCAGTTCTTC CASRVTSGGAYNEQFF
few - TRBJ2-5 TRBV28 TGTGCCAGCAGTGTCGAACGGATCCAAGAGACCCAGTACTTC CASSVERIQETQYF
few TRBD1 TRBJ2-2 TRBV6-1 TGTGCCAGCAGTTCCTCTATTGGGACAGATAATACCGGGGAGCTGTTTTTT CASSSSIGTDNTGELFF
- TRBD1 TRBJ1-2 TRBV19 TGTGCCAGTAACGGCGGGGACAGGCCAAGGCGCGGCTACACCTTC CASNGGDRPRRGYTF
few TRBD1 TRBJ1-5 TRBV7-2 TGTGCCAGCAGCTTTGAGGGGGCCCGCAATCAGCCCCAGCATTTT CASSFEGARNQPQHF
few - TRBJ2-2 TRBV6-1 TGTGCCAGCATTGGCAGGACCACCGGGGAGCTGTTTTTT CASIGRTTGELFF
- TRBD1 TRBJ1-6 TRBV2 TGTGCCAGCAGACCAGCTCCGACAGGGATATCTAATTCACCCCTCCACTTT CASRPAPTGISNSPLHF
- - TRBJ1-1 TRBV12-3/TRBV12-4 TGTGCCAGCAGTTTAATGTGGCCAGGCACTGAAGCTTTCTTT CASSLMWPGTEAFF
few - TRBJ2-7 TRBV24-1 TGTGCCACCAGTGGGACCGTCTCCTACGAGCAGTACTTC CATSGTVSYEQYF
- - TRBJ1-1 TRBV5-4 TGTGCCAGCAGGGAGGGCGAGGCTACTGAAGCTTTCTTT CASREGEATEAFF
many TRBD1 TRBJ1-2 TRBV7-8 TGTGCCAGCAGCCAGCGGGGACAGCCTAACTATGGCTACACCTTC CASSQRGQPNYGYTF
few TRBD2 TRBJ2-1 TRBV4-2 TGTGCCAGCAGCCAAGATCAGACTAGCGGGGGGCGGCACAATGAGCAGTTCTTC CASSQDQTSGGRHNEQFF
- - TRBJ1-1 TRBV7-9 TGTGCCAGCAGCTTATCGGGTGGCCGAGTGAACACTGAAGCTTTCTTT CASSLSGGRVNTEAFF
- TRBD2 TRBJ2-1 TRBV5-4 TGTGCCAGCAGCGCGAGCGGGAGCTCCTACAATGAGCAGTTCTTC CASSASGSSYNEQFF
few TRBD1 TRBJ1-6 TRBV27 TGTGCCAGCAGGCGGACAGGGTCCGCACCCCTCCACTTT CASRRTGSAPLHF
- - TRBJ1-2 TRBV4-2 TGTGCCAGCAGCCAAGGGCATCTCCATCAATTC CASSQGHLHQF
- - TRBJ2-2 TRBV6-1 TGTGCCAGCAGGGAGGGGACGACCCGGGAGCTGTTTTTT CASREGTTRELFF
- - TRBJ1-1 TRBV19 TGTGCCAGTAGTATATCCTACATTGGAGAAGCTTTCTTT CASSISYIGEAFF
- TRBD1 TRBJ2-7 TRBV12-3/TRBV12-4 TGTGCCAGCAGTCACGCAGGGACAGGCTTCGGGCAGTACTTC CASSHAGTGFGQYF
few TRBD2 TRBJ2-3 TRBV7-6 TGTGCCAGCAGCTTAGAGCGGGGGCCCGCAGATACGCAGTATTTT CASSLERGPADTQYF
few TRBD1 TRBJ1-5 TRBV28 TGTGCCAGCAGTTTCCTGACGACAGGGGCTCGATATAGCAATCAGCCCCAGCATTTT CASSFLTTGARYSNQPQHF
many - TRBJ1-2 TRBV7-9 TGTGCCAGCAGCTTAGTGGTATACGATGGCTACACCTTC CASSLVVYDGYTF
few TRBD1 TRBJ2-7 TRBV12-3/TRBV12-4 TGTGCCAGCAGTTTTGGAGACAGGGGTAGCTACGAGCAGTACTTC CASSFGDRGSYEQYF
- TRBD2 TRBJ2-3 TRBV20-1 TGCAGTGCTAGCCCACTAGCGGGGGGCCACACAGATACGCAGTATTTT CSASPLAGGHTDTQYF
many - TRBJ1-5 TRBV7-3 TGTGCCAGCAGCTCGGGGCCCAATCAGCCCCAGCATTTT CASSSGPNQPQHF
few - TRBJ2-2 TRBV20-1 TGCAGTGCCGGAGCGGCGCAGAGTAACGACCGTAGGGAGCTGTTTTTT CSAGAAQSNDRRELFF
many - TRBJ2-5 TRBV7-9 TGTGCCAGCAACCTGGACACCCAAGAGACCCAGTACTTC CASNLDTQETQYF
- TRBD2 TRBJ2-3 TRBV19 TGTGCCAGTACCAAAAAGCAGGCGGGGGGGGATACGCAGTATTTT CASTKKQAGGDTQYF
many - TRBJ2-2 TRBV4-2 TGTGCCAGCAGCCAAGTATGGGGATTGGGCACCGGGGAGCTGTTTTTT CASSQVWGLGTGELFF
- - TRBJ1-2 TRBV27 TGTGCCAGCAGTCTAGGGACACCCCCTGTCTATGGCTACACCTTC CASSLGTPPVYGYTF
few - TRBJ1-2 TRBV28 TGTGCCAGCACCATGGGGAAGGACTATGGCTACACCTTC CASTMGKDYGYTF
few TRBD1 TRBJ1-5 TRBV2 TGTGCCAGAAGTGACAGGGATTCGAATCAGCCCCAGCATTTT CARSDRDSNQPQHF
many - TRBJ2-1 TRBV19 TGTGCCAGTAGTATACAGGGATGGAAATACAATGAGCAGTTCTTC CASSIQGWKYNEQFF
many TRBD2 TRBJ2-5 TRBV7-2 TGTGCCAGCAGCGGAGACCCCCGGGAGGCCCAGTACTTC CASSGDPREAQYF
few - TRBJ2-6 TRBV25-1 TGTGCCAGCAGCATGGACAGTCTCCCTGGGGCCAACGTCCTGACTTTC CASSMDSLPGANVLTF
- TRBD2 TRBJ2-5 TRBV7-9 TGTGCCAGCAGATTAGCCGGACTAGCCCAGTACTTC CASRLAGLAQYF
few TRBD2 TRBJ2-7 TRBV2 TGTGCCAGCAGGGCCACCGAGACTAGCGAGAGCTACGAGCAGTACTTC CASRATETSESYEQYF
- TRBD1 TRBJ1-4 TRBV4-1 TGTGCCAGCAGCCAAGGAGTGGACAGGGTTAATGAAAAACTGTTTTTT CASSQGVDRVNEKLFF
many - TRBJ2-1 TRBV7-2 TGTGCCAGCAGCTTAGCCGGGGGGCAGGGGATTCTCGATGAGCAGTTCTTC CASSLAGGQGILDEQFF